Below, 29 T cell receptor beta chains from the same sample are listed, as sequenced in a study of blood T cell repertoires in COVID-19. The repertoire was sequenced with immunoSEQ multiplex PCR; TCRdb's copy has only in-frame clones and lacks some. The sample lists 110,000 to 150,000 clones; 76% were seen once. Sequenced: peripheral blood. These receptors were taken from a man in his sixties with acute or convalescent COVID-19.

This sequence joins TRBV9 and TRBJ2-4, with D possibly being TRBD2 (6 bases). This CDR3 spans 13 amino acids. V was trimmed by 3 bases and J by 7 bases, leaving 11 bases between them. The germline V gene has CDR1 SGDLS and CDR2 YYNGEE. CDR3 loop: CASSAWDLNIQYF. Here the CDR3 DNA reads TGTGCCAGCAGCGCCTGGGACTTGAACATTCAGTACTTC.

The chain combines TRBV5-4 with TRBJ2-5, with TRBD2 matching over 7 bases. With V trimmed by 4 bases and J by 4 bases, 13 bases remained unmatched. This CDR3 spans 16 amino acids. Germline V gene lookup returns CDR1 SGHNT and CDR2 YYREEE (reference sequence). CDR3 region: CASSRARAGEGETQYF. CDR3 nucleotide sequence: TGTGCCAGCAGCCGCGCTAGGGCGGGAGAGGGAGAGACCCAGTACTTC.

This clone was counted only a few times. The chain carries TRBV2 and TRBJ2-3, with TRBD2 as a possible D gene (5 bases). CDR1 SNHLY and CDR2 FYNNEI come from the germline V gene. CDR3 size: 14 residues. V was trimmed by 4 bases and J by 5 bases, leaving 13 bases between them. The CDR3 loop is CASSGTGYGDTQYF. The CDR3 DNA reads TGTGCCAGCAGTGGGACGGGGTACGGAGATACGCAGTATTTT.

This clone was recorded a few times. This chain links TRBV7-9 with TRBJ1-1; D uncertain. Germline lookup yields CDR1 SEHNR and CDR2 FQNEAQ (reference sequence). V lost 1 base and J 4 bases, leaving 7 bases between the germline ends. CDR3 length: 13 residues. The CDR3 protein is CASSLEGGTEAFF. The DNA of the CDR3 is TGTGCCAGCAGCTTAGAGGGAGGCACTGAAGCTTTCTTT.

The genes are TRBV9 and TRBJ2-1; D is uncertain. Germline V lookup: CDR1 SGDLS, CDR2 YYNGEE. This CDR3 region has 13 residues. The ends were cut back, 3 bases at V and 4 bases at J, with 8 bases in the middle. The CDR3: CASSASPYNEQFF. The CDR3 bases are TGTGCCAGCAGCGCCTCTCCTTACAATGAGCAGTTCTTC.

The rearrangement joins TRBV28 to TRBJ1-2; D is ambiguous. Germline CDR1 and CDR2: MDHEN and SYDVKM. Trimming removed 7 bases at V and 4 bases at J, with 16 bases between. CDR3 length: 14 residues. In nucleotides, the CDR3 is TGTGCCAGCATTAACACCATCCCGGGCTATGGCTACACCTTC. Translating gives CASINTIPGYGYTF.

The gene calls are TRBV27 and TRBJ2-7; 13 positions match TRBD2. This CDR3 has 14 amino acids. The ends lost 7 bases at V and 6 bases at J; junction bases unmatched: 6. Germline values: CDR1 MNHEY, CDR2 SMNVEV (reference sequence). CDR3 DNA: TGTGCCAGCACCGGACTAGCGGGAGTCGGCGAGCAGTACTTC. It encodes CASTGLAGVGEQYF.

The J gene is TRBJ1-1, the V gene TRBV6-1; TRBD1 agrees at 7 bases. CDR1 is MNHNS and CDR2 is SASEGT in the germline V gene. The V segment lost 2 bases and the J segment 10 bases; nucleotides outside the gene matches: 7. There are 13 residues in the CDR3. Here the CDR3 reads CASSERSRGTAFF. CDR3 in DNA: TGTGCCAGCAGTGAACGTTCCAGGGGGACAGCTTTCTTT.

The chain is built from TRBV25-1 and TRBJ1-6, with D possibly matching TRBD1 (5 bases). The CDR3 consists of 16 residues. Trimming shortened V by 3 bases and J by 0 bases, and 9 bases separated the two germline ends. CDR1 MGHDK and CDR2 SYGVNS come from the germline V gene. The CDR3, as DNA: TGTGCCAGCAGTGAGCGGGGGAGCTCCTATAATTCACCCCTCCACTTT. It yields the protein CASSERGSSYNSPLHF.

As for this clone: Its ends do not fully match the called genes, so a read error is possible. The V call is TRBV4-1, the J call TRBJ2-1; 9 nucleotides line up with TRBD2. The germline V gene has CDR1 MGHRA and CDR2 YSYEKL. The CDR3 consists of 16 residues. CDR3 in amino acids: CASSQDGGLAGNQQFF. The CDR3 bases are TGCGCCAGCAGCCAAGACGGGGGACTAGCAGGCAATCAGCAGTTCTTC.

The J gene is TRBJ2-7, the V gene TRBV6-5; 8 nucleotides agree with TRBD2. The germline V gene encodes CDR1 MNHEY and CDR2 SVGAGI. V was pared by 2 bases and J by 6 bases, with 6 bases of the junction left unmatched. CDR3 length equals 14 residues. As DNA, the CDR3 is TGTGCCAGCAGTTACCAAGCGGGAGAAGGCGAGCAGTACTTC. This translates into CASSYQAGEGEQYF.

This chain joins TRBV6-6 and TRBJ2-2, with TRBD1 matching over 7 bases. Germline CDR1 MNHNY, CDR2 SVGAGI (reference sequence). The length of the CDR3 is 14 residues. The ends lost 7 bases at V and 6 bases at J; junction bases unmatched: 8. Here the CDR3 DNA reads TGTGCCAGCACCCCTATGACAGGGTCCGGGGAGCTGTTTTTT. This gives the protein CASTPMTGSGELFF.

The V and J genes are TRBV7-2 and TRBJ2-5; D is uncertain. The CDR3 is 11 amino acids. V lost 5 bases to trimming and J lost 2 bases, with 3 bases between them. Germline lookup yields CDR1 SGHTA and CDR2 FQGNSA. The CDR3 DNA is TGTGCCAGCAGCCTACAAGAGACCCAGTACTTC. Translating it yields CASSLQETQYF.

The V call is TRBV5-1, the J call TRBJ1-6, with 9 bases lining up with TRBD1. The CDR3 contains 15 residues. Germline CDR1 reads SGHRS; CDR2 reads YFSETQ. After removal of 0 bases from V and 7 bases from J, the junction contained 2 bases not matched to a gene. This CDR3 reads CASSLETGGNSPLHF. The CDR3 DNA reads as TGCGCCAGCAGCTTGGAGACAGGGGGAAATTCACCCCTCCACTTT.

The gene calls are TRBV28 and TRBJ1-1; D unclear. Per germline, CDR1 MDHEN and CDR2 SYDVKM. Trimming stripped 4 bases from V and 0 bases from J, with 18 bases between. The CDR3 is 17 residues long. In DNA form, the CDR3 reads TGTGCCAGCAGTTCCCCAAGCGGGTCTACCCTGAACACTGAAGCTTTCTTT. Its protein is CASSSPSGSTLNTEAFF.

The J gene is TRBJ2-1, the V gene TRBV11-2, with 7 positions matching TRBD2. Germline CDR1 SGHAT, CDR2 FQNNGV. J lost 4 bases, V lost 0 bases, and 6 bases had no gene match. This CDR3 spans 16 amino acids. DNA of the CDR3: TGTGCCAGCAGCTTAGATCACAATAGCGGGTACAATGAGCAGTTCTTC. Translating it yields CASSLDHNSGYNEQFF.

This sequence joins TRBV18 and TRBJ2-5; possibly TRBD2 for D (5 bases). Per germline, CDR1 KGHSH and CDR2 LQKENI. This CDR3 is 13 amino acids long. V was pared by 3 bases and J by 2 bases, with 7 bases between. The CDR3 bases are TGTGCCAGCTCACCTCGGGGACAAGAGACCCAGTACTTC. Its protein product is CASSPRGQETQYF.

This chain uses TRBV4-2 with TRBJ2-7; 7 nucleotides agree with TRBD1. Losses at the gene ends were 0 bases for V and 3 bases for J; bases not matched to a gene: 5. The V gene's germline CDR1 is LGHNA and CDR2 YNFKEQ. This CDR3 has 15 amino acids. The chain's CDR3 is CASSQEWGQYYEQYF. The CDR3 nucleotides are TGTGCCAGCAGCCAAGAGTGGGGACAGTACTACGAGCAGTACTTC.

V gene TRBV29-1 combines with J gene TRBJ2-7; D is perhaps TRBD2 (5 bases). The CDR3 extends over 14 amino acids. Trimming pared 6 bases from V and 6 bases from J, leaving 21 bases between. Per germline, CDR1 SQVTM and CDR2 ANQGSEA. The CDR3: CSVLFSGAAREQYF. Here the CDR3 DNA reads TGCAGCGTCCTGTTCAGCGGAGCCGCCCGCGAGCAGTACTTC.

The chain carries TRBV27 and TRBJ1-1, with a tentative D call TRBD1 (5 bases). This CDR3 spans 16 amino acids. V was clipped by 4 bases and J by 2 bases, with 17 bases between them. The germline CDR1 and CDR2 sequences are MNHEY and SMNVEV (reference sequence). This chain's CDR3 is CASSSTVMIINTEAFF. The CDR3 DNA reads TGTGCCAGCAGTTCGACAGTGATGATAATCAACACTGAAGCTTTCTTT.

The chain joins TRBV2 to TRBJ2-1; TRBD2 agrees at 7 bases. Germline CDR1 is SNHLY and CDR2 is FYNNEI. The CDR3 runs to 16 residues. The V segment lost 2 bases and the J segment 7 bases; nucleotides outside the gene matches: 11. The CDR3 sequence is CASSEIGGRAGNEQFF. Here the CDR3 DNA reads TGTGCCAGCAGTGAAATAGGTGGGAGGGCGGGAAATGAGCAGTTCTTC.

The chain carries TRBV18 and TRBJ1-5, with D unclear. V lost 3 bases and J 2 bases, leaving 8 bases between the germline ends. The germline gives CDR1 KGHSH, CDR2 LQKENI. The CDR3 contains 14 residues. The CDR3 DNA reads TGTGCCAGCTCACCGGCACCCGGCAATCAGCCCCAGCATTTT. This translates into CASSPAPGNQPQHF. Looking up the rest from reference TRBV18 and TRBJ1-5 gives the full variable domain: NAGVMQNPRHLVRRRGQEARLRCSPMKGHSHVYWYRQLPEEGLKFMVYLQKENIIDESGMPKERFSAEFPKEGPSILRIQQVVRGDSAAYFCASSPAPGNQPQHFGDGTRLSIL.

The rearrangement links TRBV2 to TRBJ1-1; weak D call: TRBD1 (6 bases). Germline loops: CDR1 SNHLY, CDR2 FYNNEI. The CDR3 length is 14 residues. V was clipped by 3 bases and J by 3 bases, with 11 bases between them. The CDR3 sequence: CASSDKGGDTEAFF. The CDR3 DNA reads TGTGCCAGCAGTGACAAGGGGGGGGACACTGAAGCTTTCTTT.

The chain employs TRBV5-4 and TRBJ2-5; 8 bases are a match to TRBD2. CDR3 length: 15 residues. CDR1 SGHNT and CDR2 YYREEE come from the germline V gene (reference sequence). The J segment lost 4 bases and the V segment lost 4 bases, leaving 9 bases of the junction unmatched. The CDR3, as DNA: TGTGCCAGCAGCCTCATAGCGGGAAGGGGAGAGACCCAGTACTTC. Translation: CASSLIAGRGETQYF. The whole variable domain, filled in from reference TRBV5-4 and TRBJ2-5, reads ETGVTQSPTHLIKTRGQQVTLRCSSQSGHNTVSWYQQALGQGPQFIFQYYREEENGRGNFPPRFSGLQFPNYSSELNVNALELDDSALYLCASSLIAGRGETQYFGPGTRLLVL.

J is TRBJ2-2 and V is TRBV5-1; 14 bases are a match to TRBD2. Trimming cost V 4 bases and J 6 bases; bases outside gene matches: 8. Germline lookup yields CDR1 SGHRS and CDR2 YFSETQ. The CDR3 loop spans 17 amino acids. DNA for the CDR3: TGCGCCAGCAGCCCGATTGGGACTAGCGGGAGTCCCGGGGAGCTGTTTTTT. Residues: CASSPIGTSGSPGELFF.

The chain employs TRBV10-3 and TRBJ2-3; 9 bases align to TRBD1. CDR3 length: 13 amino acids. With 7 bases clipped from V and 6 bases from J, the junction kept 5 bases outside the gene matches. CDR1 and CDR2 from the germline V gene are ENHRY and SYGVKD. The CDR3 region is CAINTGGGDTQYF. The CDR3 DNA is TGTGCCATCAACACAGGGGGCGGGGATACGCAGTATTTT.

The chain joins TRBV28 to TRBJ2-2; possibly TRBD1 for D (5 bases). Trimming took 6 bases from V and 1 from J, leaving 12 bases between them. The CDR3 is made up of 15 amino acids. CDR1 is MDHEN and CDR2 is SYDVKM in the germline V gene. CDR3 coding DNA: TGTGCCAGCAGACCCCGAGACAGGAACACCGGGGAGCTGTTTTTT. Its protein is CASRPRDRNTGELFF.

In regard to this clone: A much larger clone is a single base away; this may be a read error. DNA of the CDR3: TGTGTCAGCAGCGTAGCGGCAGGGGCTAACTATGGCTACACCTTC. Its protein product is CVSSVAAGANYGYTF. The gene calls are TRBV9 and TRBJ1-2, with a tentative D call TRBD1 (6 bases). Germline V gene sequence: CDR1 SGDLS, CDR2 YYNGEE. This CDR3 is built from 15 residues.

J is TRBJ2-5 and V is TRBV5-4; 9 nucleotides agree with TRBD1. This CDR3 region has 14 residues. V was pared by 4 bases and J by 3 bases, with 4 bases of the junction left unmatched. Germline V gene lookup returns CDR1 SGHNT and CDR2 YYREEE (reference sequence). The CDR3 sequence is CASSPRTGEETQYF. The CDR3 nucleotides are TGTGCCAGCAGCCCAAGGACAGGGGAAGAGACCCAGTACTTC.